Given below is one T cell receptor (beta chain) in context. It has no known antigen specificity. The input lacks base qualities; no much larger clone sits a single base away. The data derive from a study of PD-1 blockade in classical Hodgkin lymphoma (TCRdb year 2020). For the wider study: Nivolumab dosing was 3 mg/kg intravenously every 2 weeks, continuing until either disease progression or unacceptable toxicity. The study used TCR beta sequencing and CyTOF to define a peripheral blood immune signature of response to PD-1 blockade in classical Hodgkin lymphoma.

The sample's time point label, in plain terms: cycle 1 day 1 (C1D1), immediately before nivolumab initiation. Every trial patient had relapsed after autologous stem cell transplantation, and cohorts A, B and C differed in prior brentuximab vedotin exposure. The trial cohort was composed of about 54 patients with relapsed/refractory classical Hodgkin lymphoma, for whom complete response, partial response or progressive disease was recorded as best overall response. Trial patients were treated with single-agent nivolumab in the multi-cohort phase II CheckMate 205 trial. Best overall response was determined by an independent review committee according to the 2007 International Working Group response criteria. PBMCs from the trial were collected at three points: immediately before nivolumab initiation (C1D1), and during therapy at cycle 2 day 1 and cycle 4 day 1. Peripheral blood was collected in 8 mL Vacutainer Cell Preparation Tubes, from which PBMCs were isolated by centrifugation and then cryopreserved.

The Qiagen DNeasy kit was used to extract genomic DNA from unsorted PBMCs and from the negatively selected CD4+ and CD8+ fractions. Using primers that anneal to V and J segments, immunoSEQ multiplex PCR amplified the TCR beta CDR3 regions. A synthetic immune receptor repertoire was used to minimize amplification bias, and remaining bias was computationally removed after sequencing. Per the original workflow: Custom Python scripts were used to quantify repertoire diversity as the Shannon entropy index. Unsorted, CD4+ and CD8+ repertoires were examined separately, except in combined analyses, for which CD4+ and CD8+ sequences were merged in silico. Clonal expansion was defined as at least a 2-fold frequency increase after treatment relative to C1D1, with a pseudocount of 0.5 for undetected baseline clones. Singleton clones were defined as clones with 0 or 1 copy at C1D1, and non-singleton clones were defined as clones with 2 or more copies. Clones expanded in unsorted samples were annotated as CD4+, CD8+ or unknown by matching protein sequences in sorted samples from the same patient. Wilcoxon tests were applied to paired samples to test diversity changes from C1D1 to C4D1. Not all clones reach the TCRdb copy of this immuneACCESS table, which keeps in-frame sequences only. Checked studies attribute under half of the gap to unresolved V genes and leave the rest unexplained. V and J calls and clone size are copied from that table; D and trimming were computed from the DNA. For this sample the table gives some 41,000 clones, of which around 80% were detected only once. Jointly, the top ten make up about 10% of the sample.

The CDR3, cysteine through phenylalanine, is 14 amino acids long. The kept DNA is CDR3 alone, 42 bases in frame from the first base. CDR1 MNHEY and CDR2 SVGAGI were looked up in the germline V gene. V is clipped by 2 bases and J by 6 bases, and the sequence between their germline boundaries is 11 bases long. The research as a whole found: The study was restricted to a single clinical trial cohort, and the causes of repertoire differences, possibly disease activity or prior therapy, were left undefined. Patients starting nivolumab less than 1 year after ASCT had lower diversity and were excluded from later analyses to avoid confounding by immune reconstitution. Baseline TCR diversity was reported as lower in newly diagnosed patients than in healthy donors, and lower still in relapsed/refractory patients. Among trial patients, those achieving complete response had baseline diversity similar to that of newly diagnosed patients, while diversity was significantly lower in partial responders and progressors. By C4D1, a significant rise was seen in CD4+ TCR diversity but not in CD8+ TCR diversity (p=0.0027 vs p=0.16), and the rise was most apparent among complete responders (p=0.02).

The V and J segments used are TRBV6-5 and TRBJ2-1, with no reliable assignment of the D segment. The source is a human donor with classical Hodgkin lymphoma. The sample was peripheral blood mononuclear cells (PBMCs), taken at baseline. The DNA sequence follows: TGTGCCAGCAGTTACGGTGCGCACCCCAATGAGCAGTTCTTC. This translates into CASSYGAHPNEQFF.